This is a list of T cell receptor beta chains from one sample in a study of beta chain features in type 1 diabetes. Some clones are missing from TCRdb's copy, which holds only in-frame ones; the method was immunoSEQ multiplex PCR. The table lists nearly 350,000 clones, approximately 9.9% of them singletons. Sample: central memory CD4+ T cells from blood. These receptors were collected from a man aged 25 to 40 with type 1 diabetes. CDR3s leave out the opening cysteine and the closing phenylalanine or tryptophan. Only some rows state a clone size, as once, few, many or a class for expanded clones.

abundance: NA
j_gene: TRBJ2-1
v_gene: TRBV4-3
CDR3aa: ASSQGGRGGIYNEQF

abundance: NA
j_gene: TRBJ1-5
v_gene: TRBV28
CDR3aa: ASVGVEQPQH

abundance: NA
j_gene: TRBJ1-6
v_gene: TRBV5-6
CDR3aa: ASSQPGGADSPLH

abundance: NA
j_gene: TRBJ1-1
v_gene: TRBV29-1
CDR3aa: SVDLRGTEAF

abundance: NA
j_gene: TRBJ2-1
v_gene: TRBV15
CDR3aa: ATSRGGRVEQF

abundance: NA
j_gene: TRBJ1-4
v_gene: TRBV6-1
CDR3aa: ASSSGVTNEKLF

abundance: NA
j_gene: TRBJ2-7
v_gene: TRBV30
CDR3aa: AWSVWPANYEQY

abundance: NA
j_gene: TRBJ1-6
v_gene: TRBV7-6
CDR3aa: ASSSTGGGSPLH

abundance: few
j_gene: TRBJ1-2
v_gene: TRBV7-8
CDR3aa: ASSADRDYGYT

abundance: NA
j_gene: TRBJ1-5
v_gene: TRBV30
CDR3aa: AWSSGGVQH